The T cell receptor (beta chain) under discussion was sequenced for a study of blood T cell repertoires in COVID-19. The ends lost 10 bases at V and 8 bases at J; junction bases unmatched: 11. CDR3 length: 14 residues. CDR1 is SNHLY and CDR2 is FYNNEI in the germline V gene. Participants' reported clinical history set cohort assignment. Each recovered donor of Cohort 3 presented with two negative PCRs, clearance, or symptom resolution. Sequencing used immunoSEQ multiplex PCR; TCRdb keeps in-frame clones, though not all of them. The sample consists of over 250,000 clones, 87% of them appearing once. The sequenced sample was PBMCs or T cells enriched from blood (not recorded which). The V call is TRBV2, the J call TRBJ1-6; TRBD1 matches at 7 bases. The sequence was obtained from a woman aged 18-35 years who had recovered from COVID-19. The CDR3 DNA reads as TGTGCCAACACTAAGGACAGGTTTGATTCACCCCTCCACTTT. Amino acid sequence: CANTKDRFDSPLHF.